The entry that follows covers one TCR beta chain sequence. This clone was observed a handful of times. What antigen it recognizes has not been identified. Base-call qualities are not available, and no considerably larger clone is one nucleotide away. The germline V gene (reference sequence) supplies CDR1 SEHNR and CDR2 FQNEAQ. The CDR3 holds 15 amino acids from the cysteine to the phenylalanine. This entry keeps only the CDR3 DNA: 45 bases, framed from base 1. Clipping removes 5 bases from V and 7 bases from J, with 4 as the unmatched junction base count. The immunoSEQ Assay, a bias-controlled multiplex PCR, was used to amplify TCRbeta CDR3 regions from genomic DNA. Processing in the source paper ran as follows. Nucleated cell counts per sample were estimated from amplification of reference gene primers within the assay. To quantify the absolute abundance of each unique TCRbeta CDR3 rearrangement, sequence reads were collapsed and filtered. For each sample, productive Simpson clonality was calculated as the square root of Simpson's diversity index across productive rearrangements. TCRdb provides this immuneACCESS table in a form limited to in-frame rearrangements. Some clones are lacking; in checked studies, under half of them reflect an unresolved V gene, and why the rest are absent is not known. D and trimming were read from the DNA, whereas the V and J calls and clone size are those reported in that table. A total of about 60,000 clones appear in this sample, around 82% of them only once. The ten top clones hold around 6.3% of the sample.

This entry comes from a study of blood T cell repertoires in COVID-19 (dated by TCRdb to about 2020). About the investigation overall: Collaborator samples came from the United States, Italy and Spain and covered acute and convalescent phases of COVID-19. The material from the prospective study consisted of cDNA or gDNA derived from T cells, B-cell-depleted T cells, or PBMCs. Deeply sampled blood TCRbeta repertoires from subjects exposed to, actively infected with, or recovered from COVID-19 were included in the dataset. A de-identified subject ID, COVID-19 status, age in years and sex were almost always included in the sample metadata. The samples were drawn from two sources: the first 160 participants of the ongoing ImmuneRACE study, and some 1,300 subjects contributed by 6 global collaborators. HLA class I and class II types, where available, came from metadata supplied by the sample provider rather than from assay-based typing. The repertoires were released in a freely available public database meant as a resource for research on the immune response to SARS-CoV-2. Beyond this particular receptor, the publication reports: The quantity of clinical and demographic metadata differed by source and by participant and was supplied without curation.

Each collaborating institution followed its own protocols to collect whole blood in K2EDTA tubes. For TCRbeta analysis, collaborators shipped samples as frozen whole blood, isolated PBMCs, or DNA extracted from either of those sample types. The chain employs TRBV7-9 and TRBJ1-6, with TRBD1 matching 11 junction bases. Sequenced: peripheral blood. This receptor was taken from a man aged 55 to 70 with acute or convalescent COVID-19. The DNA sequence follows: TGTGCCAGCAGCCGTGGACAGGGGGCGAATTCACCCCTCCACTTT. Its translation is CASSRGQGANSPLHF.